This TCR beta chain was recorded in a study of blood T cell repertoires in COVID-19. Study as a whole: Acute and convalescent COVID-19 specimens originated in the United States, Italy and Spain. Nucleic acid was either cDNA or gDNA, and it came from T cells, B-cell-depleted T cells, or PBMCs.

In the source study's methods: Reference gene primer amplification yielded estimated nucleated cell counts. TCRdb's copy holds only in-frame clones and misses some; the assay was immunoSEQ multiplex PCR. V, J and clone size derive from that table, while D and trimming were established from the DNA sequence. The table records 55,000 to 85,000 clones, 87% of them present only once. Trimming removed 1 base from V and 0 bases from J; junction bases left unmatched: 11. Germline V lookup: CDR1 SGDLS, CDR2 YYNGEE. The CDR3 is 18 residues long. Source material: peripheral blood. The chain has TRBV9 and TRBJ2-3, with TRBD2 matching 7 bases. The sequence was collected from a woman aged 18 to 35 with acute or convalescent COVID-19. Here the CDR3 reads CASSVRGSSGSSTDTQYF. In DNA, the CDR3 is TGTGCCAGCAGCGTAAGGGGATCTAGCGGATCTAGCACAGATACGCAGTATTTT.